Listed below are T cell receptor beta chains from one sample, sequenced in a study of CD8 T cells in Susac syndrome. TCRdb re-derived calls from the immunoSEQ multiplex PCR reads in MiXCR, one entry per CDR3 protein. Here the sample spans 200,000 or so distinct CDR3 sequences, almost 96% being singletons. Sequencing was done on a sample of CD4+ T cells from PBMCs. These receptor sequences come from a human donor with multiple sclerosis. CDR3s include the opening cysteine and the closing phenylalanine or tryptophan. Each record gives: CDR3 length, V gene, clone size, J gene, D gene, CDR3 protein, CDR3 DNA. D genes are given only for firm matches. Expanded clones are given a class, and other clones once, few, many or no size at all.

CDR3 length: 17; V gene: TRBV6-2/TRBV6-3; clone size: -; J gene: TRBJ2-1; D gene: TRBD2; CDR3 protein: CASSYGTSGVSYNEQFF; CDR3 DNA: TGTGCCAGCAGTTACGGGACTAGCGGGGTGTCCTACAATGAGCAGTTCTTC
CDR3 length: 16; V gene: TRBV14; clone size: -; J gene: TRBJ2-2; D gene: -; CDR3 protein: CASSQVRGLSTGELFF; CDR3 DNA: TGTGCCAGCAGCCAAGTCCGGGGCCTAAGCACCGGGGAGCTGTTTTTT
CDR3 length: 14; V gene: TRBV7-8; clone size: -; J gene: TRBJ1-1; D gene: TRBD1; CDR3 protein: CASSASGQGTEAFF; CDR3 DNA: TGTGCCAGCAGCGCCTCGGGACAGGGGACTGAAGCTTTCTTT
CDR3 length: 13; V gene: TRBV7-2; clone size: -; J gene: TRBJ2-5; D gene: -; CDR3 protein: CASSMSGQRAQYF; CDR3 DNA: TGTGCCAGCAGCATGTCTGGCCAAAGGGCCCAGTACTTC
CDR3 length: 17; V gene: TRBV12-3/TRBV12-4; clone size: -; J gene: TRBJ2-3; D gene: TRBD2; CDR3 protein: CASRASGGAGFADTQYF; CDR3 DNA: TGTGCCAGCAGAGCTAGCGGGGGGGCCGGTTTCGCAGATACGCAGTATTTT
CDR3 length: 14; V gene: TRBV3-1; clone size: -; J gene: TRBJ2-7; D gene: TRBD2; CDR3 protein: CASSQAPGGSEQYF; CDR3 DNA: TGTGCCAGCAGCCAAGCCCCGGGGGGGTCGGAGCAGTACTTC
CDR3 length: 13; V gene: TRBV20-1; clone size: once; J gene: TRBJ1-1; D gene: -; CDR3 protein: CSARADSNTEAFF; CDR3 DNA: TGCAGTGCTAGAGCAGACTCAAACACTGAAGCTTTCTTT
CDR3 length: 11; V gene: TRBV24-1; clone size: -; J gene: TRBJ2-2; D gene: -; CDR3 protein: CATSNTGELFF; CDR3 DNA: TGTGCCACCAGTAACACCGGGGAGCTGTTTTTT
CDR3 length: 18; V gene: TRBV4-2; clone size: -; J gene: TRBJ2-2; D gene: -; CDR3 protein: CASSPILLVQVNTGELFF; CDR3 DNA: TGTGCCAGCAGCCCGATTCTTTTGGTCCAGGTGAACACCGGGGAGCTGTTTTTT
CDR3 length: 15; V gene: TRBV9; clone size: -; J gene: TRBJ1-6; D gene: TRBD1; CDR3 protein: CASSVVGTGGSPLHF; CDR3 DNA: TGTGCCAGCAGCGTAGTTGGGACAGGGGGTTCACCCCTCCACTTT
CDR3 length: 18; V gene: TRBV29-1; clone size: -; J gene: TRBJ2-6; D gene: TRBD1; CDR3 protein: CSVEESQGVISGANVLTF; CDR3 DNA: TGCAGCGTTGAAGAATCCCAGGGGGTTATCTCTGGGGCCAACGTCCTGACTTTC
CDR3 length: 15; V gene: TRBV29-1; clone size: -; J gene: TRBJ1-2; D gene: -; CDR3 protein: CSAQARGTLGYGYTF; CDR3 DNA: TGCAGCGCCCAAGCTAGGGGGACTCTGGGCTATGGCTACACCTTC
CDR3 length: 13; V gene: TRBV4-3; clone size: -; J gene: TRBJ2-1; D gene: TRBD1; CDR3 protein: CASSLQGNDEQFF; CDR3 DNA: TGCGCCAGCAGCCTACAGGGGAACGATGAGCAGTTCTTC
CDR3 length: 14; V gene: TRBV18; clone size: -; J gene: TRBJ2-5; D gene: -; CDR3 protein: CASSPWEIQETQYF; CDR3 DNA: TGTGCCAGCTCACCTTGGGAGATCCAAGAGACCCAGTACTTC
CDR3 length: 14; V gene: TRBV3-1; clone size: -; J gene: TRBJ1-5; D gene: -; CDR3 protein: CASSQDEGGEPQHF; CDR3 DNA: TGTGCCAGCAGCCAAGATGAGGGAGGGGAGCCCCAGCATTTT
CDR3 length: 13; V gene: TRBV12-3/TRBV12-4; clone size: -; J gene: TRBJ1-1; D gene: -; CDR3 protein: CASSLRQGPEAFF; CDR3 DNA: TGTGCCAGCAGTTTAAGGCAGGGTCCTGAAGCTTTCTTT
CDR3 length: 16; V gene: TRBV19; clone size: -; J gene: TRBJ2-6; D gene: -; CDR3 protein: CASSIEGGSGANVLTF; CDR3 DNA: TGTGCCAGTAGTATTGAGGGAGGCTCTGGGGCCAACGTCCTGACTTTC
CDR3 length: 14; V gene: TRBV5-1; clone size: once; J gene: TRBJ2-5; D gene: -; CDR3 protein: CASSLRQAQETQYF; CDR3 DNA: TGCGCCAGCAGCTTAAGACAGGCCCAAGAGACCCAGTACTTC
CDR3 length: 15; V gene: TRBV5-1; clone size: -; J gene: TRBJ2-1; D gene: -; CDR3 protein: CASSLGQEGGNEQFF; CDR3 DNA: TGCGCCAGCAGCTTGGGACAGGAAGGGGGCAATGAGCAGTTCTTC
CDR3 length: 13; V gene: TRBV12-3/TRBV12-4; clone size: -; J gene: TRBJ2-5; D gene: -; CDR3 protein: CASTVLVQETQYF; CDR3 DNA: TGTGCCAGCACCGTCCTAGTACAAGAGACCCAGTACTTC
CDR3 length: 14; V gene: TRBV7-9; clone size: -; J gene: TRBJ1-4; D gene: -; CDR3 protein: CASSLRQTNEKLFF; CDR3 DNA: TGTGCCAGCAGCTTACGACAGACTAATGAAAAACTGTTTTTT
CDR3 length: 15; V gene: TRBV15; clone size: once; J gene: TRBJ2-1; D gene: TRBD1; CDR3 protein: CATEPDRGLQWEQFF; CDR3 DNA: TGTGCCACCGAGCCGGACAGGGGGTTGCAATGGGAGCAGTTCTTC
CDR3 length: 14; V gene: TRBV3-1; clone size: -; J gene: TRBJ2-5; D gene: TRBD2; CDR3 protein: CASSQVRGVETQYF; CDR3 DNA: TGTGCCAGCAGCCAAGTTCGGGGGGTTGAGACCCAGTACTTC
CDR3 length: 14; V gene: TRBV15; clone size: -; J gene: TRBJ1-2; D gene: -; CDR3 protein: CATSRVPRVGGYTF; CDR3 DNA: TGTGCCACCAGCAGAGTACCCAGGGTAGGTGGCTACACCTTC
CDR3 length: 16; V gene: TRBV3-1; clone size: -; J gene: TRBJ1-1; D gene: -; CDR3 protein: CASSQAYQRGNTEAFF; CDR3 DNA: TGTGCCAGCAGCCAAGCGTATCAACGTGGGAACACTGAAGCTTTCTTT
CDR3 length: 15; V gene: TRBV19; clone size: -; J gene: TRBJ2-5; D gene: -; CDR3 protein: CASRNSGSGQETQYF; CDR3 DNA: TGTGCCAGTAGGAATTCGGGATCCGGCCAAGAGACCCAGTACTTC
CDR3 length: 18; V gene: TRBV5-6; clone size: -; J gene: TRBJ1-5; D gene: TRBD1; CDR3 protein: CASSFRQGNPVYNQPQHF; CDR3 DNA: TGTGCCAGCAGCTTTCGACAGGGAAACCCCGTCTACAATCAGCCCCAGCATTTT
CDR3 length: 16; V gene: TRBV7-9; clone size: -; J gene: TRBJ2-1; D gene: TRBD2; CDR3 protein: CASSPSTGLAGGPSFF; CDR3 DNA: TGTGCCAGCAGCCCCTCTACCGGACTAGCGGGGGGCCCGTCGTTCTTC
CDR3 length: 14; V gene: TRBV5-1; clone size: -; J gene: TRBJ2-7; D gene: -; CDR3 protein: CASSWGAGTSGQYF; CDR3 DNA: TGCGCCAGCAGCTGGGGCGCCGGGACGTCGGGGCAGTACTTC
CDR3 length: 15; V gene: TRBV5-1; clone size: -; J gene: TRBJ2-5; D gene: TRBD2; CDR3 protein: CASSLNTGGQETQYF; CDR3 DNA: TGCGCCAGCAGCTTAAACACCGGGGGGCAAGAGACCCAGTACTTC
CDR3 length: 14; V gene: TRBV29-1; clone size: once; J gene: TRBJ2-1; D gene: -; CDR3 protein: CSWGRQGSENAQFF; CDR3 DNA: TGCAGCTGGGGGAGGCAGGGGTCGGAAAACGCCCAGTTCTTC
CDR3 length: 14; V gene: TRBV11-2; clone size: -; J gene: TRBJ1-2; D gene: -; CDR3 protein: CASSLAAVRLSYTF; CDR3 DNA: TGTGCCAGCAGCTTAGCGGCAGTCCGGCTAAGCTACACCTTC
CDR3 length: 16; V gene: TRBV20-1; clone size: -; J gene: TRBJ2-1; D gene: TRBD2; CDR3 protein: CSARDPGLAGYNEQFF; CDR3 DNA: TGCAGTGCTAGAGATCCGGGACTAGCGGGGTACAATGAGCAGTTCTTC
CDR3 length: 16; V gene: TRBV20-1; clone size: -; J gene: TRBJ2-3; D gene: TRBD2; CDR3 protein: CSASLSGRGGSDTQYF; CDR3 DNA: TGCAGTGCTAGCCTTAGCGGGCGGGGGGGCTCAGATACGCAGTATTTT
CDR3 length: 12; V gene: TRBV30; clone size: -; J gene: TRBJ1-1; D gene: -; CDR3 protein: CSLSGINTEAFF; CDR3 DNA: TGTTCACTGTCCGGGATCAACACTGAAGCTTTCTTT
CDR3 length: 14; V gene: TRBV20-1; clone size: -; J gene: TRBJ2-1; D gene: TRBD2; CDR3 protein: CSAYLAGGHNEQFF; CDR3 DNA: TGCAGTGCTTATCTAGCGGGGGGACACAATGAGCAGTTCTTC
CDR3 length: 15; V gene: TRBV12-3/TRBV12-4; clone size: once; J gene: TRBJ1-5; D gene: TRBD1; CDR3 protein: CASRPSTGPNQPQHF; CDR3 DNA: TGTGCCAGCAGACCGTCGACAGGGCCCAATCAGCCCCAGCATTTT
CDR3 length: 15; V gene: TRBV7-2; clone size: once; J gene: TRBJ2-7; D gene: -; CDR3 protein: CASSLALRGGDEQYF; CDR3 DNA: TGTGCCAGCAGCTTAGCGTTAAGGGGCGGCGACGAGCAGTACTTC
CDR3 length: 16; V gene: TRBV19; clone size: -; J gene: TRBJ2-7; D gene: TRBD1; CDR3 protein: CASNREPGGVLDEQYF; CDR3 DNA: TGTGCCAGTAATAGAGAGCCAGGGGGCGTTTTGGACGAGCAGTACTTC
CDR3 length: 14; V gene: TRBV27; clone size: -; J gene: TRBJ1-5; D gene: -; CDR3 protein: CASSELRGNQPQHF; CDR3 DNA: TGTGCCTCTTCAGAGTTACGAGGGAATCAGCCCCAGCATTTT
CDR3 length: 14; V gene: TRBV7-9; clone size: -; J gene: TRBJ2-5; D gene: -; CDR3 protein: CASSLQLAKETQYF; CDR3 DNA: TGTGCCAGCAGCTTGCAGCTAGCGAAGGAGACCCAGTACTTC
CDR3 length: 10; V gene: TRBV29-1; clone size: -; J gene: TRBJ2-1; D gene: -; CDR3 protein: CSVGQNEQFF; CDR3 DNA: TGCAGCGTTGGACAAAATGAGCAGTTCTTC
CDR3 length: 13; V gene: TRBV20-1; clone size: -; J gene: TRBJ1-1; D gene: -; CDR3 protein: CSARWRQNTEAFF; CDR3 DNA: TGCAGTGCTAGATGGCGGCAAAACACTGAAGCTTTCTTT
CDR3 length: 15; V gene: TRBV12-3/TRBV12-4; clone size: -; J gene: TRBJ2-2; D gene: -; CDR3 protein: CASSRSGTPTGELFF; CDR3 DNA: TGTGCCAGCAGCCGCTCCGGGACACCCACCGGGGAGCTGTTTTTT
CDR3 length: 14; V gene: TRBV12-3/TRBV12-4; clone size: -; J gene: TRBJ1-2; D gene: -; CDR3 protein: CASSLVQTHYGYTF; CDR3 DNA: TGTGCCAGCAGTTTAGTACAGACCCACTATGGCTACACCTTC
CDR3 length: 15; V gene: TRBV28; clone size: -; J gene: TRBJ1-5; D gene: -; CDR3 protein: CASSLADSSNQPQHF; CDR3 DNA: TGTGCCAGCAGTTTGGCAGACTCTAGCAATCAGCCCCAGCATTTT
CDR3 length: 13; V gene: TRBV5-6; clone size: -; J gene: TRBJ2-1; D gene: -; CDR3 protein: CASILLINNEQFF; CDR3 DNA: TGTGCCAGCATCCTTTTGATCAACAATGAGCAGTTCTTC
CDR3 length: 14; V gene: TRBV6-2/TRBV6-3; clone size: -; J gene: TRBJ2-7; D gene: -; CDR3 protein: CASTHRPVSYEQYF; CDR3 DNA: TGTGCCAGCACTCACCGCCCAGTCTCCTACGAGCAGTACTTC
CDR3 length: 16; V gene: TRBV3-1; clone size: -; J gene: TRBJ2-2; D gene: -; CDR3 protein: CASSQSWGKNTGELFF; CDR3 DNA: TGTGCCAGCAGCCAGTCGTGGGGGAAGAACACCGGGGAGCTGTTTTTT